The T cell receptor (beta chain) under discussion was sequenced for a study of sequential checkpoint blockade in melanoma (dated by TCRdb to between 2018 and 2021). In terms of the full investigation: Using 1:1 randomization, the trial assigned patients either to first-line nivolumab followed by ipilimumab (arm A) or to ipilimumab followed by nivolumab (arm B). Maintenance nivolumab came after both trial sequences.

Ends trimmed: V by 3 bases, J by 5 bases; bases unmatched to a gene: 12. Counted from cysteine to phenylalanine, this CDR3 has 16 amino acids. Only the CDR3 DNA stays, 48 bases, in frame from base 1. From a lookup of the germline V gene, CDR1 and CDR2 are SGDLS and YYNGEE. This clone appeared a few times. It has no known antigen specificity. Base qualities are not recorded, but no much larger clone differs from it by a single base. General study outcomes and caveats: The model for predicting response that combines TCR metrics with mutation burden needs to be validated in larger, independent patient cohorts.

Taken with the paper, the label for treatment or condition translates to: randomized to nivolumab then ipilimumab (arm A) or the reverse (arm B). No trial patient had received prior DNA-damaging chemotherapy. Live CD3+CD8+ cells negative for CD19 and CD56 were sorted from thawed PBMCs on a FACS Aria II flow cytometer. CheckMate 064, a randomized, open-label phase II trial of sequential checkpoint blockade, was the source of the samples, all of which came from patients with melanoma. Peripheral blood mononuclear cells were obtained through leukapheresis, purified using Ficoll-Paque, and frozen in human serum containing approximately 9.5% DMSO. Immediately after sorting, the purity of sorted blood CD3+CD8+ cells was verified to be >95%, after which DNA was extracted. The immunoSEQ Assay was used to immunosequence TCRbeta CDR3 regions from genomic DNA. Before high-throughput sequencing, the genomic DNA was amplified using bias-controlled multiplex PCR. In the original analysis: To quantify the absolute abundance of each unique TCRbeta CDR3 region, the sequences were collapsed and filtered. Clonality, defined as 1 minus Pielou's evenness, was calculated using only productive rearrangements. A previously published method was used to identify clones whose frequencies were significantly greater in on-treatment samples than in baseline samples. TCRdb obtained this table from immuneACCESS and retained in-frame rearrangements with V and J assigned. These tables miss some clones; where compared with another copy, unresolved V genes account for less than half of the shortfall, and the remainder is unexplained. The D gene and trimming were derived from the DNA, and the V and J assignments and clone size from that table. The sample records about 19,000 clones, 73% of which are singletons. Roughly 22% of the sample rests with the top ten.

This chain is built from TRBV9 and TRBJ2-5, with TRBD1 identical over 8 junction bases. The source was CD8+ T cells sorted from blood (inferred from file names), collected from a patient given nivolumab and ipilimumab in sequence. The sequence was obtained from a human donor with melanoma. The DNA sequence reads TGTGCCAGCAGCGCAGGGGGCCGGGACACCGCGGAGACCCAGTACTTC. The translation is CASSAGGRDTAETQYF.